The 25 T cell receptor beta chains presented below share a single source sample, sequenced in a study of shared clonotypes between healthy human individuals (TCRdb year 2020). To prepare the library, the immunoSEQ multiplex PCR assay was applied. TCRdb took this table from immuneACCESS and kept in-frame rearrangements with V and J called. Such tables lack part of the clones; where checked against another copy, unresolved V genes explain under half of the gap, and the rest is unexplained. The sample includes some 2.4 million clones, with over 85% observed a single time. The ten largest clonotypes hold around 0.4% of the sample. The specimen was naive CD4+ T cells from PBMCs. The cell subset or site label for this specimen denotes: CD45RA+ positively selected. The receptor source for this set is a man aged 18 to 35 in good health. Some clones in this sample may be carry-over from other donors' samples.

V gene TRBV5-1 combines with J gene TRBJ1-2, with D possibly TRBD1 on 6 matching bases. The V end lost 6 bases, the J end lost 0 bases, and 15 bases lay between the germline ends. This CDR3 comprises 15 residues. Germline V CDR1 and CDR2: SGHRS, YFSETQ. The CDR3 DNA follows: TGCGCCAGCACCCGCTCGGACAGCCCTAACTATGGCTACACCTTC. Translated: CASTRSDSPNYGYTF.

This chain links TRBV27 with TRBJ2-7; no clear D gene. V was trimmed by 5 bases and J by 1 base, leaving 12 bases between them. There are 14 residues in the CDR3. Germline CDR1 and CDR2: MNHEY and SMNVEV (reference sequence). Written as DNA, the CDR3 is TGTGCCAGCAGTCAAGAGGACGGTTCCTACGAGCAGTACTTC. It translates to CASSQEDGSYEQYF.

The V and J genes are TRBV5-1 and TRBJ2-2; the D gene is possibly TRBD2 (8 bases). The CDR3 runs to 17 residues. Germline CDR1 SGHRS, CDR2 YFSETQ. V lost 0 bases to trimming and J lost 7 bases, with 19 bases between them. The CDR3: CASSLDSGTATLGELFF. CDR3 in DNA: TGCGCCAGCAGCTTGGATAGCGGGACAGCAACCCTCGGGGAGCTGTTTTTT.

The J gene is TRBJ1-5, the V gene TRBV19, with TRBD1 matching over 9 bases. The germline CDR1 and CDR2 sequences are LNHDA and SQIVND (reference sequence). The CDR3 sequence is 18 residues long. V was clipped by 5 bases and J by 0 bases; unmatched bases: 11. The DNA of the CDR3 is TGTGCCAGTAGTGCCTCCGGGACAGGGTTTTATAGCAATCAGCCCCAGCATTTT. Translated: CASSASGTGFYSNQPQHF.

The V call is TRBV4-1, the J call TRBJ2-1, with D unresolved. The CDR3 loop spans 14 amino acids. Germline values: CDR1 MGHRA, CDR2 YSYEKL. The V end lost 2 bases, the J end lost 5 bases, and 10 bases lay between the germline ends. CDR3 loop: CASSQSIVDNEQFF. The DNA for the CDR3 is TGCGCCAGCAGCCAATCTATCGTCGACAATGAGCAGTTCTTC.

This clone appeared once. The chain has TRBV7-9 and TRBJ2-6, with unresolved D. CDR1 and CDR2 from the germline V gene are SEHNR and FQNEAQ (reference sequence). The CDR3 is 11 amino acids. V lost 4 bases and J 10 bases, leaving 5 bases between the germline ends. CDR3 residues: CASSSLNVLTF. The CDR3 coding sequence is TGTGCCAGCAGCTCGCTTAACGTCCTGACTTTC.

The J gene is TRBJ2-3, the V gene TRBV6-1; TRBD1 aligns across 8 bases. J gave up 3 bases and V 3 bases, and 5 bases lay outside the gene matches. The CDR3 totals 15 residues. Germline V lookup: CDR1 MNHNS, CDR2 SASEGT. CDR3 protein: CASSEDRVRTDTQYF. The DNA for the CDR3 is TGTGCCAGCAGTGAGGACAGGGTTCGGACAGATACGCAGTATTTT.

For the CDR3, the DNA is TGTGCCAGTAGTAAGGGCTGGACTAGCGGCTACAATGAGCAGTTCTTC. As protein: CASSKGWTSGYNEQFF. The rearrangement joins TRBV19 to TRBJ2-1; 10 nucleotides line up with TRBD2. Trimming removed 4 bases from V and 3 bases from J; junction bases left unmatched: 6. This CDR3 has 16 amino acids. Germline lookup yields CDR1 LNHDA and CDR2 SQIVND (reference sequence).

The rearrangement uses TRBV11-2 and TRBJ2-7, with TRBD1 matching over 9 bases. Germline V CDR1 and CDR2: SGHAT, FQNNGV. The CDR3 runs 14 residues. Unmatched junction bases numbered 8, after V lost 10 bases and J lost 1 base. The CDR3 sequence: CATTDRGLSYEQYF. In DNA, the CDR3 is TGTGCCACTACGGACAGGGGACTTTCCTACGAGCAGTACTTC.

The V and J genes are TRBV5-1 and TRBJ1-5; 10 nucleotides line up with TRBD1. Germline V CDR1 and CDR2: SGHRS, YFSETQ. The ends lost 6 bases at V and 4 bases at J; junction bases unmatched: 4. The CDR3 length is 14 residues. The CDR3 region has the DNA TGCGCCAGCAAGGCGGGACAGGGGAATCAGCCCCAGCATTTT. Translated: CASKAGQGNQPQHF. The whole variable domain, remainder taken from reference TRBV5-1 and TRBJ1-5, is KAGVTQTPRYLIKTRGQQVTLSCSPISGHRSVSWYQQTPGQGLQFLFEYFSETQRNKGNFPGRFSGRQFSNSRSEMNVSTLELGDSALYLCASKAGQGNQPQHFGDGTRLSIL.

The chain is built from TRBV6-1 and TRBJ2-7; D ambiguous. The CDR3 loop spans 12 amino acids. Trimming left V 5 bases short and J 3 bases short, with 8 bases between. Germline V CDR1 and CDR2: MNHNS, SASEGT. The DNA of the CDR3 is TGTGCCAGCAGTACCCACTTCTACGAGCAGTACTTC. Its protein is CASSTHFYEQYF.

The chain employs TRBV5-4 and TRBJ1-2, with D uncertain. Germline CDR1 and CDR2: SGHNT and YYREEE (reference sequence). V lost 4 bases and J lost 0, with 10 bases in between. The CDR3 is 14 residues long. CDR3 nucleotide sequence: TGTGCCAGCAGCCCCACGGGGTCTAACTATGGCTACACCTTC. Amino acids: CASSPTGSNYGYTF.

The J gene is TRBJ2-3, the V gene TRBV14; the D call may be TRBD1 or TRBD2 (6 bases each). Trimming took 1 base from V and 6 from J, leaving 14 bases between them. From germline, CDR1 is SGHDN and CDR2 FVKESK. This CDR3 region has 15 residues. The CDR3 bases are TGTGCCAGCAGCCAAGTTAGGGGGGTCCGGGATACGCAGTATTTT. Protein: CASSQVRGVRDTQYF.

The CDR3 DNA reads as TGTGCCAGCAGCTTCAGCAGCGGCACTGAAGCTTTCTTT. This translates into CASSFSSGTEAFF. This rearrangement joins TRBV11-3 to TRBJ1-1; D uncertain. The CDR3 consists of 13 residues. Deletions cut 3 bases from V and 4 bases from J, with 9 bases between. Germline CDR1 is SGHNT and CDR2 is YENEEA.

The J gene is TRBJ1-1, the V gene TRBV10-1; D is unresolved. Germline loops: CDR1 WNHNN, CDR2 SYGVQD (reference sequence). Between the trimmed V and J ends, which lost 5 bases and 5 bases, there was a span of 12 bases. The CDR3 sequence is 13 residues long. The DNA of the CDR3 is TGCGCCAGCAGTCCTCGGGCGGGAACTGAAGCTTTCTTT. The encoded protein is CASSPRAGTEAFF.

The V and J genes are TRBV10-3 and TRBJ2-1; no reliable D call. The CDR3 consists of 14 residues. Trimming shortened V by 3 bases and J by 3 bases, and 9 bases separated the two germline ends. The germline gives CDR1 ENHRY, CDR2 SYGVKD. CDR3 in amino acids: CAISEISGYNEQFF. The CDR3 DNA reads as TGTGCCATCAGTGAAATTTCGGGCTACAATGAGCAGTTCTTC.

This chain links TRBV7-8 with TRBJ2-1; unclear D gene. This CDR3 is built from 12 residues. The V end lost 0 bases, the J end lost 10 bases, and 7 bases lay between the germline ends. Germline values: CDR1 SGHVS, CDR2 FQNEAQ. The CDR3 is CASSLARQEQFF. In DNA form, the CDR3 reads TGTGCCAGCAGCTTAGCGCGTCAAGAGCAGTTCTTC.

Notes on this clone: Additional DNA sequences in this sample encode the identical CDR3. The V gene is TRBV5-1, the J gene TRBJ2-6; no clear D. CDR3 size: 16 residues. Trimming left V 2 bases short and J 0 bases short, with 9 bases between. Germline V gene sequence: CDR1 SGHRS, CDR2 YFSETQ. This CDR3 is CASSLGLSSGANVLTF. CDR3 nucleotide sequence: TGCGCCAGCAGCTTAGGCCTATCCTCTGGGGCCAACGTCCTGACTTTC.

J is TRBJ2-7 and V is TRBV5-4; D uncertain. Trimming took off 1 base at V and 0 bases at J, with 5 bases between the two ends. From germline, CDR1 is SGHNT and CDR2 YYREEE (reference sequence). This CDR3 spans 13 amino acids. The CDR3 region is CASSLYTSYEQYF. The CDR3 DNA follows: TGTGCCAGCAGCTTGTATACCTCCTACGAGCAGTACTTC. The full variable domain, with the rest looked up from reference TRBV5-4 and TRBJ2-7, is ETGVTQSPTHLIKTRGQQVTLRCSSQSGHNTVSWYQQALGQGPQFIFQYYREEENGRGNFPPRFSGLQFPNYSSELNVNALELDDSALYLCASSLYTSYEQYFGPGTRLTVT.

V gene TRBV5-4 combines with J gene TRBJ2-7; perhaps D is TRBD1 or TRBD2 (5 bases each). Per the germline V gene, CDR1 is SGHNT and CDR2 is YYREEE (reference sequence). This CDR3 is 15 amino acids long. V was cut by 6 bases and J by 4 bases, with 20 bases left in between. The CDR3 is CASIPDSGRDYEQYF. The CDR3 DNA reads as TGTGCCAGCATCCCGGACTCCGGCAGGGATTACGAGCAGTACTTC.

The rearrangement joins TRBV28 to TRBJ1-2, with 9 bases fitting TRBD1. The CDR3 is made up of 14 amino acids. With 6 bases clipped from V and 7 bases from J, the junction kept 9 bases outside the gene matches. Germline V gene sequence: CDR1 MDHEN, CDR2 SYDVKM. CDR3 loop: CASRIPTGGIGYTF. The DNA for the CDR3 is TGTGCCAGCAGAATCCCGACAGGGGGGATTGGCTACACCTTC.

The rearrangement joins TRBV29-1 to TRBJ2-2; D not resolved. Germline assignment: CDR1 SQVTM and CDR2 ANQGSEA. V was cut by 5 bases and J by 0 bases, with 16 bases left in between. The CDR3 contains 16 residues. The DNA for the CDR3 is TGCAGCGTTTCCACAAAGGGCCGCCCGAACACCGGGGAGCTGTTTTTT. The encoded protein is CSVSTKGRPNTGELFF.

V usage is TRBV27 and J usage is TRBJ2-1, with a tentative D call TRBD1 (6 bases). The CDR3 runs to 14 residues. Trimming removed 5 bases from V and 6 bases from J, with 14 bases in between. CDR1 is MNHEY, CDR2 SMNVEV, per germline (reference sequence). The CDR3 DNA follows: TGTGCCAGCAGTGCTACAGGGTTTGGCAATGAGCAGTTCTTC. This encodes CASSATGFGNEQFF.

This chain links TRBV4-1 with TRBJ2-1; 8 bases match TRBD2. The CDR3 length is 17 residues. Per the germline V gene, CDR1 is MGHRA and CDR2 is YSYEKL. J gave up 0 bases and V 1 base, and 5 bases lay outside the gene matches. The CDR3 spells CASSQGGGRSSYNEQFF. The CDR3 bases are TGCGCCAGCAGCCAAGGAGGCGGGAGGAGCTCCTACAATGAGCAGTTCTTC.

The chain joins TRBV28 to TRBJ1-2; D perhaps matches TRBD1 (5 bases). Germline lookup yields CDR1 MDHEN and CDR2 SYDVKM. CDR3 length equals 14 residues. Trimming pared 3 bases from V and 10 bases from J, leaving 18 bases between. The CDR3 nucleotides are TGTGCCAGCAGTTTGGGGGGGAGAAGGATGGACTACACCTTC. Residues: CASSLGGRRMDYTF.